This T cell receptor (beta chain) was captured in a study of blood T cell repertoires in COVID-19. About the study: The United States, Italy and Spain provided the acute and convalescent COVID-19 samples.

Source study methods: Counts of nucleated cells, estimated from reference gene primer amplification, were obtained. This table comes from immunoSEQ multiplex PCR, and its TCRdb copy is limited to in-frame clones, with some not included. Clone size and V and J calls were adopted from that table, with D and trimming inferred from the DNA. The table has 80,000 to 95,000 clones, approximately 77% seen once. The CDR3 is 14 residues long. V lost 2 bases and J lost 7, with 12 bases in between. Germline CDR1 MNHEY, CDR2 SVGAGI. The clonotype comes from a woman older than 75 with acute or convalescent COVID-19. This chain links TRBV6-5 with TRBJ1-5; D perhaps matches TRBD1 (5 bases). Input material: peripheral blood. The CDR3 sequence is CASSYAVGQQPQHF. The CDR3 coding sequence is TGTGCCAGCAGTTACGCGGTAGGACAACAGCCCCAGCATTTT.